The 32 T cell receptor beta chains below come from one sample, sequenced in a study of blood T cell repertoires in COVID-19. Produced via immunoSEQ multiplex PCR; TCRdb's table is partial and in-frame only. The sample has roughly 150,000 clones; about 89% are singletons. The specimen sequenced was peripheral blood. Every receptor here comes from a man at least 80 years old with acute or convalescent COVID-19.

J is TRBJ2-1 and V is TRBV7-2; TRBD1 matches 10 bases. CDR1 is SGHTA, CDR2 FQGNSA, per germline. V gave up 1 base and J gave up 6 bases; unmatched junction bases: 6. The CDR3 consists of 16 residues. The CDR3 DNA sequence: TGTGCCAGCAGCTTAGGGGGACAGGGGTTTTCCAATGAGCAGTTCTTC. Its translation: CASSLGGQGFSNEQFF. Based on the CDR3 plus reference TRBV7-2 and TRBJ2-1, the full variable domain is GAGVSQSPSNKVTEKGKDVELRCDPISGHTALYWYRQSLGQGLEFLIYFQGNSAPDKSGLPSDRFSAERTGGSVSTLTIQRTQQEDSAVYLCASSLGGQGFSNEQFFGPGTRLTVL.

The V gene is TRBV28, the J gene TRBJ2-1; TRBD2 is a possible D gene (6 bases). The CDR3 runs to 11 residues. Germline V gene lookup returns CDR1 MDHEN and CDR2 SYDVKM. Trimming pared 7 bases from V and 15 bases from J, leaving 16 bases between. Here the CDR3 reads CASTAGWVLFF. The CDR3 nucleotides read TGTGCCAGCACCGCGGGGTGGGTGTTGTTCTTC.

The rearrangement joins TRBV7-8 to TRBJ2-1, with TRBD2 matching over 10 bases. The CDR3 extends over 20 amino acids. Germline trimming cut 1 base from V and 2 bases from J; bases unmatched to any gene: 14. The germline V gene encodes CDR1 SGHVS and CDR2 FQNEAQ. The CDR3 DNA sequence: TGTGCCAGCAGCTTAGGGTCGGGGTATGTAGCGGGAGGAACCTACAATGAGCAGTTCTTC. This sequence encodes CASSLGSGYVAGGTYNEQFF.

The V and J genes are TRBV2 and TRBJ1-2, with a weak D call TRBD1 (6 bases). With 1 base removed from V and 7 bases from J, the gap between germline ends came to 13 bases. The germline gives CDR1 SNHLY, CDR2 FYNNEI. The length of the CDR3 is 14 residues. CDR3 DNA sequence: TGTGCCAGCAGTGAAGGCCAGGGGAGTAGTGGCTACACCTTC. The encoded protein is CASSEGQGSSGYTF.

CDR3 in DNA: TGCGCCAGCAGCTTGTTAACAGGCAATCAGCCCCAGCATTTT. This sequence encodes CASSLLTGNQPQHF. The rearrangement joins TRBV5-1 to TRBJ1-5; D is undetermined. The CDR3 runs 14 residues. Germline CDR1 is SGHRS and CDR2 is YFSETQ. V lost 1 base to trimming and J lost 2 bases, with 7 bases between them.

The chain carries TRBV6-5 and TRBJ1-6; TRBD1 matches at 9 bases. This CDR3 is 14 amino acids long. V lost 7 bases to trimming and J lost 7 bases; unmatched junction nucleotides: 5. Germline-derived CDR1 and CDR2 are MNHEY and SVGAGI. The chain's CDR3 is CASMGGQGNSPLHF. CDR3 in DNA: TGTGCCAGCATGGGGGGACAGGGAAATTCACCCCTCCACTTT.

This chain connects TRBV6-1 to TRBJ2-7; D possibly corresponds to TRBD1 (6 bases). V lost 1 base, J lost 9 bases, and 13 bases lay in between. This CDR3 has 13 residues. Germline V gene lookup returns CDR1 MNHNS and CDR2 SASEGT. CDR3 in DNA: TGTGCCAGCAGTGAAGTCCAGGGGTGGGGGCAGTACTTC. Translation: CASSEVQGWGQYF.

The V and J genes are TRBV7-9 and TRBJ1-1, with D possibly TRBD1 on 5 matching bases. The V end lost 5 bases, the J end lost 6 bases, and 10 bases lay between the germline ends. CDR3 length: 12 amino acids. CDR1 and CDR2 from the germline V gene are SEHNR and FQNEAQ (reference sequence). The CDR3 protein is CASSPPGAEAFF. The DNA of the CDR3 is TGTGCCAGCAGCCCCCCGGGGGCTGAAGCTTTCTTT.

This chain links TRBV12-3 or TRBV12-4 with TRBJ2-5; 8 nucleotides match TRBD2. The CDR3 sequence is 13 residues long. V was clipped by 5 bases and J by 4 bases; unmatched bases: 3. The CDR3 bases are TGTGCCAGCAGTGCCGGGGGGGGAGAGACCCAGTACTTC. Amino acids: CASSAGGGETQYF.

The gene calls are TRBV6-5 and TRBJ1-5; D is undetermined. The CDR3 sequence is 15 residues long. Trimming took 6 bases from V and 4 from J, leaving 16 bases between them. Germline V gene sequence: CDR1 MNHEY, CDR2 SVGAGI. CDR3 amino acids: CASRDRRESNQPQHF. CDR3 nucleotides: TGTGCCAGCAGAGATCGACGGGAATCAAATCAGCCCCAGCATTTT.

The chain uses TRBV5-1 and TRBJ2-5; weak D call: TRBD2 (5 bases). The germline CDR1 and CDR2 sequences are SGHRS and YFSETQ. Trimming removed 0 bases from V and 5 bases from J, with 11 bases in between. CDR3 length equals 14 residues. CDR3 coding DNA: TGCGCCAGCAGCTTGGGGATAGCGTTGGAGACCCAGTACTTC. This encodes CASSLGIALETQYF.

The genes are TRBV5-4 and TRBJ2-2; 8 positions agree with TRBD2. V shed 6 bases and J 5 bases; nucleotides not matched to a gene: 15. Germline V lookup: CDR1 SGHNT, CDR2 YYREEE (reference sequence). The CDR3 covers 17 residues. DNA for the CDR3: TGTGCCAGCACCCGGTGGGCTAGCGGGCCGGAGACCGGGGAGCTGTTTTTT. Translation gives CASTRWASGPETGELFF.

The genes are TRBV7-9 and TRBJ1-3; D is perhaps TRBD1 (5 bases). From germline, CDR1 is SEHNR and CDR2 FQNEAQ (reference sequence). The CDR3 length is 14 residues. With 4 bases removed from V and 4 bases from J, the gap between germline ends came to 11 bases. CDR3 region: CASSSGGLGNTIYF. For the CDR3, the DNA is TGTGCCAGCAGCTCGGGGGGTCTGGGAAACACCATATATTTT.

V usage is TRBV6-2 or TRBV6-3 and J usage is TRBJ1-5; possibly TRBD1 for D (5 bases). V dropped 2 bases and J dropped 6 bases, with 11 bases sitting between them. The CDR3 loop spans 14 amino acids. Per germline, CDR1 MNHEY and CDR2 SVGEGT. This CDR3 reads CASSYEQVGQPQHF. Here the CDR3 DNA reads TGTGCCAGCAGTTACGAACAGGTGGGTCAGCCCCAGCATTTT.

The gene calls are TRBV11-2 and TRBJ1-2, with D possibly being TRBD1 (6 bases). The CDR3 runs 14 residues. The V gene lost 3 bases and the J gene lost 8 bases, with 16 bases spanning the gap. The germline CDR1 and CDR2 sequences are SGHAT and FQNNGV. The CDR3 loop is CASSFAGTKGGYTF. The CDR3 bases are TGTGCCAGCAGCTTCGCCGGGACAAAAGGGGGCTACACCTTC.

V and J are TRBV4-2 and TRBJ2-3; D is unresolved. V lost 1 base to trimming and J lost 6 bases, with 11 bases between them. CDR1 and CDR2 from the germline V gene are LGHNA and YNFKEQ. CDR3 size: 14 residues. The CDR3 sequence is CASSQGSNQDTQYF. CDR3 bases: TGTGCCAGCAGCCAAGGATCAAACCAGGATACGCAGTATTTT.

The chain combines TRBV7-3 with TRBJ2-1; D is ambiguous. Trimming left V 5 bases short and J 4 bases short, with 15 bases between. The CDR3 contains 15 residues. In germline, CDR1 is SGHTA, CDR2 FQGTGA. The CDR3 protein is CASSDSGGSYNEQFF. Written as DNA, the CDR3 is TGTGCCAGCAGCGACTCCGGCGGTTCTTACAATGAGCAGTTCTTC. Based on the CDR3 plus reference TRBV7-3 and TRBJ2-1, the full variable domain is GAGVSQTPSNKVTEKGKYVELRCDPISGHTALYWYRQSLGQGPEFLIYFQGTGAADDSGLPNDRFFAVRPEGSVSTLKIQRTERGDSAVYLCASSDSGGSYNEQFFGPGTRLTVL.

This sequence joins TRBV9 and TRBJ1-6; D ambiguous. V was trimmed by 0 bases and J by 5 bases, leaving 9 bases between them. Per germline, CDR1 SGDLS and CDR2 YYNGEE. The CDR3 loop spans 15 amino acids. In DNA form, the CDR3 reads TGTGCCAGCAGCGTAGGGCCCGGGGATAATTCACCCCTCCACTTT. It is translated as CASSVGPGDNSPLHF.

The V call is TRBV13, the J call TRBJ2-1; 8 bases line up with TRBD2. Trimming cost V 0 bases and J 10 bases; bases outside gene matches: 11. This CDR3 is built from 16 residues. CDR1 and CDR2 from the germline V gene are PRHDT and FYEKMQ (reference sequence). Here the CDR3 reads CASSLGHTGGPSEQFF. The CDR3 coding sequence is TGTGCCAGCAGCTTAGGCCACACGGGAGGGCCATCCGAGCAGTTCTTC.

The J gene is TRBJ1-1, the V gene TRBV10-3; tentative D call: TRBD1 (5 bases). The CDR3 sequence is 13 residues long. V was pared by 11 bases and J by 5 bases, with 18 bases between. Germline-derived CDR1 and CDR2 are ENHRY and SYGVKD. CDR3: CAWGGNIVTEAFF. The CDR3 DNA sequence: TGTGCCTGGGGGGGGAATATCGTGACTGAAGCTTTCTTT.

The V call is TRBV5-1, the J call TRBJ2-5; TRBD1 agrees at 9 bases. CDR3 length: 14 amino acids. J lost 7 bases, V lost 2 bases, and 6 bases had no gene match. From germline, CDR1 is SGHRS and CDR2 YFSETQ. CDR3 in amino acids: CASSLQGATRTQYF. Written as DNA, the CDR3 is TGCGCCAGCAGCTTACAGGGGGCCACGAGGACCCAGTACTTC.

This chain connects TRBV29-1 to TRBJ2-7, with TRBD1 matching over 7 bases. The ends lost 5 bases at V and 2 bases at J; junction bases unmatched: 9. Germline assignment: CDR1 SQVTM and CDR2 ANQGSEA. The CDR3 is 14 amino acids. For the CDR3, the DNA is TGCAGCGTTCATTTGACCGGGACAGCCTACGAGCAGTACTTC. The encoded protein is CSVHLTGTAYEQYF.

V usage is TRBV6-6 and J usage is TRBJ2-3; TRBD2 aligns across 8 bases. The CDR3 has 15 residues. Germline V gene sequence: CDR1 MNHNY, CDR2 SVGAGI (reference sequence). Trimming at V came to 2 bases and at J to 3 bases, leaving 4 bases not matched to a gene. The CDR3 nucleotides are TGTGCCAGCAGTTACGCCAGCGGGGGTACAGATACGCAGTATTTT. Amino acid sequence: CASSYASGGTDTQYF.

The chain employs TRBV28 and TRBJ2-7, with TRBD2 as a possible D gene (7 bases). The germline V gene has CDR1 MDHEN and CDR2 SYDVKM. This CDR3 is 14 amino acids long. The ends were cut back, 8 bases at V and 2 bases at J, with 16 bases in the middle. For the CDR3, the DNA is TGTGCCAGCTTGGGGAGGGGGAGGGCCTACGAGCAGTACTTC. Protein product: CASLGRGRAYEQYF.

The chain employs TRBV18 and TRBJ2-7; 8 nucleotides match TRBD2. Germline CDR1 and CDR2: KGHSH and LQKENI. The CDR3 consists of 13 residues. Trimming cost V 2 bases and J 6 bases; bases outside gene matches: 3. This CDR3 reads CASSPSREGEQYF. As DNA, the CDR3 is TGTGCCAGCTCACCATCCCGGGAGGGCGAGCAGTACTTC.

The gene calls are TRBV14 and TRBJ2-5; the match to TRBD2 covers 7 bases. V shed 4 bases and J 1 base; nucleotides not matched to a gene: 9. CDR3 size: 16 residues. CDR1 and CDR2 (germline): SGHDN, FVKESK. As DNA, the CDR3 is TGTGCCAGCAGCCCCCTACCGACTAGCTTCCAAGAGACCCAGTACTTC. This translates into CASSPLPTSFQETQYF.

CDR3 protein: CASRRTGGFYGYTF. In DNA, the CDR3 is TGTGCCAGCAGAAGGACAGGGGGATTCTATGGCTACACCTTC. The rearrangement joins TRBV28 to TRBJ1-2; 10 nucleotides agree with TRBD1. From germline, CDR1 is MDHEN and CDR2 SYDVKM. The CDR3 has 14 amino acids. With 6 bases clipped from V and 4 bases from J, the junction kept 5 bases outside the gene matches.

This clone was counted between two and nine times. V and J are TRBV4-1 and TRBJ2-1; D ambiguous. This CDR3 has 13 amino acids. Germline V lookup: CDR1 MGHRA, CDR2 YSYEKL. Trimming cost V 0 bases and J 6 bases, with 6 bases left between them. The CDR3 DNA sequence: TGCGCCAGCAGCCAAGATCCACTCAATGAGCAGTTCTTC. Protein: CASSQDPLNEQFF.

The chain links TRBV5-1 to TRBJ1-6; TRBD1 is a possible D gene (6 bases). This CDR3 is 14 amino acids long. With 4 bases removed from V and 9 bases from J, the gap between germline ends came to 14 bases. CDR1 and CDR2 (germline): SGHRS, YFSETQ. Written as DNA, the CDR3 is TGCGCCAGCAGCGCCAGGGGAATTGGTTCACCCCTCCACTTT. This codes for CASSARGIGSPLHF. Using reference TRBV5-1 and TRBJ1-6 for the parts outside the CDR3, the full variable domain is KAGVTQTPRYLIKTRGQQVTLSCSPISGHRSVSWYQQTPGQGLQFLFEYFSETQRNKGNFPGRFSGRQFSNSRSEMNVSTLELGDSALYLCASSARGIGSPLHFGNGTRLTVT.

The chain joins TRBV6-5 to TRBJ2-5; 8 bases align to TRBD1. Germline V lookup: CDR1 MNHEY, CDR2 SVGAGI. Germline trimming cut 5 bases from V and 6 bases from J; bases unmatched to any gene: 11. This CDR3 is 15 amino acids long. In DNA, the CDR3 is TGTGCCAGCAGTAGATCCGGGACAGGTATTAAGACCCAGTACTTC. Its protein product is CASSRSGTGIKTQYF.

The J gene is TRBJ2-5, the V gene TRBV2; 11 bases align to TRBD1. Losses at the gene ends were 8 bases for V and 3 bases for J; bases not matched to a gene: 8. CDR3 length: 15 residues. CDR1 and CDR2 (germline): SNHLY, FYNNEI. The chain's CDR3 is CASSDRGRSEETQYF. For the CDR3, the DNA is TGTGCCAGCTCGGACAGGGGGCGATCAGAAGAGACCCAGTACTTC.

This clone was detected only a few times. The chain combines TRBV1 with TRBJ2-7; whether TRBD2, the table's D call, matches the DNA was not checked. TRBV1 is annotated as a pseudogene. There are 17 residues in the CDR3. The CDR3 DNA follows: TGCACCAGCAGCCAGCGTCCGGGACTAGCGGGAGGGCCGGAGCAGTACTTC. It encodes CTSSQRPGLAGGPEQYF.